The sequence of this T cell receptor beta chain was determined in a study of blood T cell repertoires in COVID-19. About the research overall: Samples of COVID-19 (acute and convalescent) were obtained from the United States, Italy and Spain. Sources were T cells, B-cell-depleted T cells, or PBMCs; the material itself was cDNA or gDNA.

Method: immunoSEQ multiplex PCR; TCRdb's copy keeps in-frame clones and lacks some. The repertoire consists of 200,000 to 300,000 clones, with 65% to 90% occurring once and the leading ten covering around 9.8%. The CDR3 has 14 residues. V was trimmed by 0 bases and J by 4 bases, leaving 9 bases between them. Germline CDR1 MNHEY, CDR2 SVGAGI. Participants, about 18 to 100 years old, spanned under 25 US areas. Grouping used clinical history reported by participants in a survey and questionnaire. The sample comprised PBMCs or T cells enriched from blood (not recorded which). The chain has TRBV6-5 and TRBJ1-2, with unresolved D. The receptor was derived from a woman in her forties or fifties with acute COVID-19. The CDR3, as DNA: TGTGCCAGCAGTTACTCTTCCGGGTTCTATGGCTACACCTTC. Encoded protein: CASSYSSGFYGYTF.